This entry lists 23 T cell receptor beta chains sequenced from one sample in a study of cytomegalovirus exposure and HLA in healthy donors. The PCR was carried out with 60 Vbeta primers and 13 Jbeta primers. Here immunoSEQ multiplex PCR was the method, and the copy in TCRdb shows in-frame clones only, minus some. The sample carries over 130,000 clones, roughly 80% recorded once. Material: PBMCs. The receptor source for this set is a human donor in good health.

CDR3 amino acids: CASSMTLVTDTQYF. Here the CDR3 DNA reads TGTGCCAGTAGTATGACCCTAGTAACAGATACGCAGTATTTT. This rearrangement joins TRBV19 to TRBJ2-3; D gene unclear. Germline lookup yields CDR1 LNHDA and CDR2 SQIVND (reference sequence). Deletions cut 3 bases from V and 3 bases from J, with 10 bases between. This CDR3 spans 14 amino acids.

This chain uses TRBV9 with TRBJ2-7; TRBD1 agrees at 9 bases. Germline V gene sequence: CDR1 SGDLS, CDR2 YYNGEE. V shed 5 bases and J 3 bases; nucleotides not matched to a gene: 6. CDR3 length equals 14 residues. CDR3 protein: CASSPGQGDYEQYF. The CDR3 DNA reads TGTGCCAGCAGTCCGGGACAGGGTGACTACGAGCAGTACTTC.

V usage is TRBV27 and J usage is TRBJ2-7; 10 nucleotides agree with TRBD1. Germline V gene data show CDR1 as MNHEY and CDR2 as SMNVEV (reference sequence). V dropped 5 bases and J dropped 3; count of bases not matched to a gene: 4. This CDR3 spans 14 amino acids. Written as DNA, the CDR3 is TGTGCCAGCAGTCCAGGGACAGGGGTCTACGAGCAGTACTTC. Protein product: CASSPGTGVYEQYF.

This sequence joins TRBV18 and TRBJ1-4; 10 nucleotides match TRBD1. V was pared by 6 bases and J by 8 bases, with 9 bases of the junction left unmatched. The CDR3 contains 15 residues. Per the germline V gene, CDR1 is KGHSH and CDR2 is LQKENI. CDR3 region: CASSPSTGGSEKLFF. The CDR3 DNA reads as TGTGCCAGCTCGCCCTCGACAGGGGGCAGCGAAAAACTGTTTTTT. Variable domain in full (rest from reference TRBV18 and TRBJ1-4): NAGVMQNPRHLVRRRGQEARLRCSPMKGHSHVYWYRQLPEEGLKFMVYLQKENIIDESGMPKERFSAEFPKEGPSILRIQQVVRGDSAAYFCASSPSTGGSEKLFFGSGTQLSVL.

The rearrangement joins TRBV4-1 to TRBJ2-4, with 8 bases identical to TRBD1. Trimming took 4 bases from V and 0 from J; bases not matched to a gene: 20. CDR1 is MGHRA, CDR2 YSYEKL, per germline. The CDR3 is 21 residues long. The CDR3 is CASSPKGRQGLVGLAKNIQYF. The DNA for the CDR3 is TGCGCCAGCAGCCCAAAAGGTAGACAGGGGTTAGTGGGACTAGCCAAAAACATTCAGTACTTC.

This clone occurred once. This chain connects TRBV5-1 to TRBJ2-3, with TRBD1 matching 9 bases. CDR1 SGHRS and CDR2 YFSETQ come from the germline V gene. J gave up 3 bases and V 5 bases, and 10 bases lay outside the gene matches. This CDR3 region has 16 residues. CDR3 residues: CASSLLTGGGTDTQYF. CDR3 coding DNA: TGCGCCAGCAGTCTACTTACAGGGGGCGGGACAGATACGCAGTATTTT.

The chain is built from TRBV7-9 and TRBJ2-5; TRBD2 matches 7 bases. Germline V gene sequence: CDR1 SEHNR, CDR2 FQNEAQ (reference sequence). CDR3 size: 14 residues. V lost 6 bases and J lost 2; bases outside the gene matches: 6. CDR3 DNA: TGTGCCAGCAGGGCTACTAGCGTACAAGAGACCCAGTACTTC. It specifies CASRATSVQETQYF.

This clone was seen just once. The chain recombines TRBV5-4 with TRBJ1-3; D may be TRBD1 (5 bases). The V end was cut by 5 bases, the J end by 0 bases, with 15 bases between. CDR1 is SGHNT and CDR2 is YYREEE in the germline V gene (reference sequence). This CDR3 spans 16 amino acids. The CDR3 sequence: CASSLDAGRSGNTIYF. Written as DNA, the CDR3 is TGTGCCAGCAGTCTGGACGCAGGGCGCTCTGGAAACACCATATATTTT.

The chain uses TRBV4-1 and TRBJ2-6; 8 bases agree with TRBD1. The length of the CDR3 is 17 residues. Unmatched junction bases numbered 7, after V lost 4 bases and J lost 2 bases. Germline-derived CDR1 and CDR2 are MGHRA and YSYEKL. Here the CDR3 DNA reads TGCGCCAGCAGCCCCGGGACAGGTATTACTGGGGCCAACGTCCTGACTTTC. It encodes CASSPGTGITGANVLTF.

This clone was counted once. The chain combines TRBV19 with TRBJ1-4, with 8 bases aligning to TRBD1. CDR3 length: 16 amino acids. Per the germline V gene, CDR1 is LNHDA and CDR2 is SQIVND (reference sequence). Trimming at V came to 6 bases and at J to 7 bases, leaving 13 bases not matched to a gene. DNA of the CDR3: TGTGCCAGTAGCCCCTCCCGCGGACAGGGCGGTGAAAAACTGTTTTTT. This sequence encodes CASSPSRGQGGEKLFF.

The rearrangement links TRBV14 to TRBJ2-7, with D perhaps matching TRBD2 (6 bases). Germline CDR1 SGHDN, CDR2 FVKESK. The CDR3 is made up of 14 amino acids. The germline V and J ends were trimmed by 0 bases and 1 base, with 7 bases remaining between them. This chain's CDR3 is CASSQEEGSYEQYF. The CDR3 DNA sequence: TGTGCCAGCAGCCAAGAGGAGGGTTCCTACGAGCAGTACTTC. The variable domain in full, with the rest retrieved from reference TRBV14 and TRBJ2-7, is EAGVTQFPSHSVIEKGQTVTLRCDPISGHDNLYWYRRVMGKEIKFLLHFVKESKQDESGMPNNRFLAERTGGTYSTLKVQPAELEDSGVYFCASSQEEGSYEQYFGPGTRLTVT.

The chain uses TRBV7-9 and TRBJ2-5; 8 bases agree with TRBD1. Near its end, the DNA agrees better with TRBJ2-7, so the J call may be wrong. Germline CDR1 is SEHNR and CDR2 is FQNEAQ (reference sequence). This CDR3 spans 12 amino acids. The CDR3 DNA reads TGTGCCAGCAGCGGGACAGGCTACGAGCAGTACTTC. Protein product: CASSGTGYEQYF.

The chain combines TRBV10-2 with TRBJ1-2; D is unresolved. This CDR3 is 18 amino acids long. The ends were cut back, 0 bases at V and 5 bases at J, with 22 bases in the middle. Germline CDR1 WSHSY, CDR2 SAAADI. The CDR3 coding sequence is TGCGCCAGCAGTGAGTCGGAGCGGGGTGGGGTGGATTATTATGGCTACACCTTC. Amino acids: CASSESERGGVDYYGYTF.

This chain links TRBV6-1 with TRBJ2-5, with D perhaps matching TRBD2 (6 bases). CDR3 length: 15 residues. The germline V gene encodes CDR1 MNHNS and CDR2 SASEGT. V lost 4 bases, J lost 1 base, and 13 bases lay in between. In DNA form, the CDR3 reads TGTGCCAGCAGTGGATTTTTCGGGGGCCAAGAGACCCAGTACTTC. Amino acids: CASSGFFGGQETQYF.

The V gene is TRBV7-2, the J gene TRBJ2-1, with 10 bases identical to TRBD2. V dropped 5 bases and J dropped 5; count of bases not matched to a gene: 9. Germline V gene sequence: CDR1 SGHTA, CDR2 FQGNSA. The CDR3 has 16 amino acids. The CDR3 nucleotides are TGTGCCAGCAGCACGGAGAGCGGGAGGGCCCACAATGAGCAGTTCTTC. Residues: CASSTESGRAHNEQFF.

The chain employs TRBV11-2 and TRBJ2-3; TRBD2 matches 7 bases. Per germline, CDR1 SGHAT and CDR2 FQNNGV. V lost 6 bases to trimming and J lost 4 bases; unmatched junction nucleotides: 10. The CDR3 length is 15 residues. This CDR3 reads CASSSGTTNSDTQYF. In DNA form, the CDR3 reads TGTGCCAGCAGTTCAGGGACTACAAACTCAGATACGCAGTATTTT.

The chain carries TRBV2 and TRBJ2-1; 9 nucleotides line up with TRBD1. Germline lookup yields CDR1 SNHLY and CDR2 FYNNEI. The CDR3 contains 12 residues. Trimming removed 11 bases from V and 8 bases from J; junction bases left unmatched: 7. CDR3 protein: CAGTRTGDEQFF. As DNA, the CDR3 is TGTGCCGGAACTAGGACAGGGGATGAGCAGTTCTTC.

This sequence joins TRBV30 and TRBJ2-1; TRBD1 is a possible D gene (5 bases). V lost 2 bases, J lost 3 bases, and 11 bases lay in between. Germline loops: CDR1 GTSNPN, CDR2 SVGIG (reference sequence). This CDR3 has 14 residues. The CDR3 DNA follows: TGTGCCTGGAGTATTCAGGGTATCTACAATGAGCAGTTCTTC. Amino acid sequence: CAWSIQGIYNEQFF.

The chain recombines TRBV5-1 with TRBJ1-4, with 9 bases fitting TRBD1. The CDR3 runs 16 residues. From germline, CDR1 is SGHRS and CDR2 YFSETQ. The ends lost 0 bases at V and 4 bases at J; junction bases unmatched: 4. The CDR3 loop is CASSLGQGVSNEKLFF. Written as DNA, the CDR3 is TGCGCCAGCAGCTTGGGACAGGGGGTTAGTAATGAAAAACTGTTTTTT. Full variable domain (rest looked up from reference TRBV5-1 and TRBJ1-4): KAGVTQTPRYLIKTRGQQVTLSCSPISGHRSVSWYQQTPGQGLQFLFEYFSETQRNKGNFPGRFSGRQFSNSRSEMNVSTLELGDSALYLCASSLGQGVSNEKLFFGSGTQLSVL.

The chain combines TRBV30 with TRBJ1-1; D is possibly TRBD1 (6 bases). CDR1 GTSNPN and CDR2 SVGIG come from the germline V gene (reference sequence). There are 14 residues in the CDR3. Trimming removed 2 bases from V and 5 bases from J, with 15 bases in between. The CDR3 loop reads CAWSRGSRETEAFF. CDR3 DNA: TGTGCCTGGAGTAGGGGGTCTCGGGAAACTGAAGCTTTCTTT.

The chain couples TRBV10-1 to TRBJ2-2, with D possibly being TRBD1 (5 bases). CDR1 WNHNN and CDR2 SYGVQD come from the germline V gene (reference sequence). The CDR3 covers 15 residues. The V end was cut by 2 bases, the J end by 0 bases, with 7 bases between. This CDR3 is CASSELGANTGELFF. The CDR3 DNA follows: TGCGCCAGCAGTGAGCTAGGGGCGAACACCGGGGAGCTGTTTTTT.

This clone was observed a few times. The chain couples TRBV6-1 to TRBJ1-5, with a tentative D call TRBD1 (5 bases). Trimming stripped 1 base from V and 7 bases from J, with 14 bases between. Germline lookup yields CDR1 MNHNS and CDR2 SASEGT. The CDR3 length is 15 residues. CDR3 region: CASSEVGQGLQPQHF. CDR3 bases: TGTGCCAGCAGTGAAGTAGGGCAGGGTCTGCAGCCCCAGCATTTT.

This clone was counted between two and nine times. This chain uses TRBV5-1 with TRBJ2-7; D is perhaps TRBD1 (6 bases). V lost 6 bases to trimming and J lost 0 bases, with 13 bases between them. Germline CDR1 SGHRS, CDR2 YFSETQ. CDR3 length: 14 residues. CDR3 in amino acids: CASTLGQNSYEQYF. CDR3 coding DNA: TGCGCCAGCACCCTAGGACAGAACTCCTACGAGCAGTACTTC.